A selection of T cell receptor beta chains follows, all from one sample in a study of CXCR3-negative and CXCR3-positive naive CD8 T cells. TCRdb re-called the 5' RACE reads and shows each CDR3 protein once, DNA omitted. This repertoire includes about 98,000 distinct CDR3 sequences. The sample was naive CXCR3+ CD8+ T cells from blood. The receptor source for this set is a human donor in good health. Some clones in this sample may be carry-over from other donors' samples. Both conserved end residues are part of each CDR3.

J gene | V gene | CDR3 protein
TRBJ2-7 | TRBV29-1 | CSVAQGGGPYEQYF
TRBJ2-5 | TRBV6-2/TRBV6-3 | CASSSYRDPKETQYF
TRBJ1-1 | TRBV7-2 | CASSSDRGEAFF
TRBJ1-1 | TRBV5-5 | CASSWVGPNTEAFF
TRBJ2-3 | TRBV7-9 | CASSLDYTLSTQYF
TRBJ2-5 | TRBV4-3 | CASSQEIWGPGETQYF
TRBJ2-7 | TRBV29-1 | CSVPGGYEQYF
TRBJ2-3 | TRBV7-9 | CASSPPGAGTSTDTQYF
TRBJ2-3 | TRBV28 | CASSSTSGSGTDTQYF
TRBJ2-3 | TRBV2 | CASSGTSGTFTDTQYF
TRBJ2-6 | TRBV28 | CASSLAWSGPSGANVLTF
TRBJ2-7 | TRBV12-3/TRBV12-4 | CASSYGVSYEQYF
TRBJ2-5 | TRBV19 | CASSIGLLETQYF
TRBJ2-7 | TRBV5-6 | CASSPRTGSPYEQYF
TRBJ2-2 | TRBV7-2 | CASSLVPGTGVFGELFF
TRBJ2-2 | TRBV7-9 | CASSLVIGTGELFF
TRBJ2-2 | TRBV7-6 | CASSFGTANTGELFF
TRBJ2-1 | TRBV27 | CASSLWSGGTYEQFF
TRBJ2-1 | TRBV5-1 | CASSITQGGSNEQFF
TRBJ2-7 | TRBV7-2 | CASSLDLAGRTYEQYF
TRBJ2-1 | TRBV7-9 | CASSPASNEQFF
TRBJ1-5 | TRBV3-1 | CASSQDKVQPQHF
TRBJ2-5 | TRBV11-2 | CASSPRAHAGGLETQYF
TRBJ2-1 | TRBV12-3/TRBV12-4 | CASSWASGGADEQFF
TRBJ1-2 | TRBV29-1 | CSVEDLWGGYGYTF
TRBJ2-1 | TRBV6-2/TRBV6-3 | CACLPGGKLYNEQFF
TRBJ2-7 | TRBV7-9 | CASSSPGQGSYEQYF